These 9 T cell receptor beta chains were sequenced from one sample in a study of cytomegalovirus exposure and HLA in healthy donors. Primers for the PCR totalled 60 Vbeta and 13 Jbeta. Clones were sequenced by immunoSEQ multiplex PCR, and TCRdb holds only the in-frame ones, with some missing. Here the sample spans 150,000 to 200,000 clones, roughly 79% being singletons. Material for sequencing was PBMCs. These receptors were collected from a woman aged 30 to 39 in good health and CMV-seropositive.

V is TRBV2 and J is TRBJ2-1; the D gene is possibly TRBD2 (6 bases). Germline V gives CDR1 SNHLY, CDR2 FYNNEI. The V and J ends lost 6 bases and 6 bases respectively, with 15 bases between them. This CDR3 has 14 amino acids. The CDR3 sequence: CASSPLVAANEQFF. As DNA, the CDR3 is TGTGCCAGCAGCCCCCTAGTAGCGGCCAATGAGCAGTTCTTC.

In DNA, the CDR3 is TGTGCCAGCAGCCGAACAGGGGTTGACTATGGCTACACCTTC. Amino acids: CASSRTGVDYGYTF. This chain links TRBV5-4 with TRBJ1-2; TRBD1 agrees at 7 bases. The junction had 6 bases not matched to a gene; V was cut back by 4 bases and J by 3 bases. The CDR3 has 14 amino acids. The germline CDR1 and CDR2 sequences are SGHNT and YYREEE (reference sequence).

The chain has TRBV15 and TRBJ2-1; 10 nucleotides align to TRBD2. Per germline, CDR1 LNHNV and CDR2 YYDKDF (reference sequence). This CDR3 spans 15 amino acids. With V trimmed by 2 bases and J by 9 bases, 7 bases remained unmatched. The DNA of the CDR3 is TGTGCCACCAGCAGAACTCTAGCGGGAGCTAGTGAGCAGTTCTTC. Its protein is CATSRTLAGASEQFF.

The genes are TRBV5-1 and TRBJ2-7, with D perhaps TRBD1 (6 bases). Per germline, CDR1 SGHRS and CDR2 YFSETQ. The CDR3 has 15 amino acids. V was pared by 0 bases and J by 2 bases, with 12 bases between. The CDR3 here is CASSLGGRGTYEQYF. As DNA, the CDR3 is TGCGCCAGCAGCTTGGGTGGCAGGGGAACCTACGAGCAGTACTTC.

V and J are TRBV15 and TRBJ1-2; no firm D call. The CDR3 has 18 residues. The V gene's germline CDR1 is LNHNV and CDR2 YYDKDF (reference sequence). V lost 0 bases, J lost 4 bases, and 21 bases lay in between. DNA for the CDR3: TGTGCCACCAGCAGAGACGGAGGGTCGCCCACCTTGGTCTATGGCTACACCTTC. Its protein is CATSRDGGSPTLVYGYTF.

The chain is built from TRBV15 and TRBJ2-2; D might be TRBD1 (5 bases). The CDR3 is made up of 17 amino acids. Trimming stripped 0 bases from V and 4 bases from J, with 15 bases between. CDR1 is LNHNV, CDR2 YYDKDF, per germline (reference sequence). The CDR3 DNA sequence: TGTGCCACCAGCAGAGATCTTCAGGGAAGGGGCACCGGGGAGCTGTTTTTT. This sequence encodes CATSRDLQGRGTGELFF.

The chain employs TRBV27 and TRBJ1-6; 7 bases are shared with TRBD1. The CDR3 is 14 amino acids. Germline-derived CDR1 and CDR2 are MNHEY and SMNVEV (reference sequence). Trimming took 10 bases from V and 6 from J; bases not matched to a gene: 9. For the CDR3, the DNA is TGTGCCACCTCACGGGACAGTTTTAATTCACCCCTCCACTTT. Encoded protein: CATSRDSFNSPLHF.

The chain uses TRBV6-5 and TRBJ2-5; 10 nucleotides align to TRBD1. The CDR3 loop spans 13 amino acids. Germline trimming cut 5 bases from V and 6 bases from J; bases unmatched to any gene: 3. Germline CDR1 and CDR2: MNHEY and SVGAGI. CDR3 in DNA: TGTGCCAGCAGTCGACAGGGGGCGAAGACCCAGTACTTC. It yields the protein CASSRQGAKTQYF.

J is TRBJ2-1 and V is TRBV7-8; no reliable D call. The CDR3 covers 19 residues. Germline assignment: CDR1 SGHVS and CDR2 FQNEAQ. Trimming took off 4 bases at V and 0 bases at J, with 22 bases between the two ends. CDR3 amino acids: CASSSVLVPHKSSYNEQFF. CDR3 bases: TGTGCCAGCAGCTCGGTGCTAGTACCTCATAAGAGCTCCTACAATGAGCAGTTCTTC. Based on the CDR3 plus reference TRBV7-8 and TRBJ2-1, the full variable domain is GAGVSQSPRYKVAKRGQDVALRCDPISGHVSLFWYQQALGQGPEFLTYFQNEAQLDKSGLPSDRFFAERPEGSVSTLKIQRTQQEDSAVYLCASSSVLVPHKSSYNEQFFGPGTRLTVL.